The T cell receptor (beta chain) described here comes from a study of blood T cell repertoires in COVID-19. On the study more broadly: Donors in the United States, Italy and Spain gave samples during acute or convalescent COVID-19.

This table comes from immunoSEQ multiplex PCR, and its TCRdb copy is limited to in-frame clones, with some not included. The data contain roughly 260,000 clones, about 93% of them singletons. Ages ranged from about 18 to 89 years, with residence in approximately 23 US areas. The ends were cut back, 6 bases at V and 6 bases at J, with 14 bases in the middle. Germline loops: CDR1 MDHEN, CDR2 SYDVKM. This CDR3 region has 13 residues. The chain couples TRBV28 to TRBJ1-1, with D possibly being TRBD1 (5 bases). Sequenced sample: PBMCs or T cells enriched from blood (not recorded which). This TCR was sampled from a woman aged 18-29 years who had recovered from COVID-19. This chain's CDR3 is CASSRPSGAEAFF. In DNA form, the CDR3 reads TGTGCCAGCAGCCGACCCTCGGGGGCTGAAGCTTTCTTT.